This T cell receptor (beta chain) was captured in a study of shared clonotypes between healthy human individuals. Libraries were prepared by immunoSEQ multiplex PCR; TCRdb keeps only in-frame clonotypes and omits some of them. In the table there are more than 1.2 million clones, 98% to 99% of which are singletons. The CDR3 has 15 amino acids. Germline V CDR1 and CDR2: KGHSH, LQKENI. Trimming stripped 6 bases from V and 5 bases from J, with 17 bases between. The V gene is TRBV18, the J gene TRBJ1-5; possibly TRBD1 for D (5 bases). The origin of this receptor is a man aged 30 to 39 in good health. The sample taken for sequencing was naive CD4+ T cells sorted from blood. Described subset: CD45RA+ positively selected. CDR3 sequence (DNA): TGTGCCAGCTCGCCTTTAATGGGGCAAGATCAGCCCCAGCATTTT. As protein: CASSPLMGQDQPQHF.